The clone carrying this T cell receptor beta chain was detected only a few times. This sample is drawn from a study of CD8 T cells in Susac syndrome. RNA totalling roughly 0.45 to 1 ug underwent reverse transcription with random hexamers. By means of immunoSEQ multiplex PCR, TCR beta CDR3 spanning 54 Vbeta and 13 Jbeta underwent amplification. TCRdb processed the immunoSEQ multiplex PCR reads anew with MiXCR; each CDR3 protein has one entry. Among 210,000 or so distinct CDR3 sequences listed, about 93% were seen once. The sequenced target, TCR beta, came from blood CD8+ and CD4+ T cells. The multiple sclerosis control cohort comprised treatment-naive individuals presenting with stable or active relapsing-remitting disease. Isolation of CD8+ and CD4+ T cells was performed negatively, whereas enrichment of TEMRA cells was done by FACS. This clonotype was obtained from a human donor with multiple sclerosis. What was sequenced was CD8+ T cells from PBMCs.

DNA for the CDR3: TGTGCCAGCAGCCTCTCCCCACTAGCGGGAGGCCCAGCAATGCAGTATTTT. The encoded protein is CASSLSPLAGGPAMQYF. V is TRBV7-2 and J is TRBJ2-3; 12 bases agree with TRBD2. The CDR3 contains 17 residues. Losses at the gene ends were 5 bases for V and 11 bases for J; bases not matched to a gene: 17. Germline-derived CDR1 and CDR2 are SGHTA and FQGNSA.